This passage covers 10 T cell receptor beta chains from one sample sequenced in a study of identical twins. TCRdb recomputed calls from the 5' RACE reads with MiXCR, one row per CDR3 protein. This sample has some 500,000 distinct CDR3 sequences, with about 20% found just once. The same data also went into a second study, on T cells expressing NK-cell markers.

Specimen: CD4+ T cells sorted from blood. The receptors stem from a woman aged 18-29 years in good health.

The chain is built from TRBV12-5 and TRBJ2-2; D is perhaps TRBD2 (6 bases). CDR3 length: 15 residues. Trimming stripped 11 bases from V and 3 bases from J, with 19 bases between. The germline gives CDR1 LGHNT, CDR2 FRNRAP. DNA for the CDR3: TGTGCTCCTCATTCTCCGCGGGGCCACACCGGGGAGCTGTTTTTT. This encodes CAPHSPRGHTGELFF.

The V call is TRBV7-9, the J call TRBJ2-1, with 10 bases that match TRBD2. The CDR3 is made up of 16 amino acids. J lost 10 bases, V lost 5 bases, and 14 bases had no gene match. CDR1 is SEHNR, CDR2 FQNEAQ, per germline (reference sequence). The CDR3 coding sequence is TGTGCCAGCAGCCCCGGTACTAGCGGGGTTGTAGGGGAGCAGTTCTTC. Translating gives CASSPGTSGVVGEQFF.

CDR3 region: CASSISLAGAYNEQFF. The CDR3 DNA reads TGTGCCAGCAGCATCTCCCTAGCGGGAGCCTACAATGAGCAGTTCTTC. The J gene is TRBJ2-1, the V gene TRBV7-2; 10 nucleotides align to TRBD2. V gave up 5 bases and J gave up 2 bases; unmatched junction bases: 6. Germline V gene data show CDR1 as SGHTA and CDR2 as FQGNSA. This CDR3 contains 16 residues.

This chain links TRBV12-3 or TRBV12-4 with TRBJ1-3; D gene ambiguous. The CDR3 is 16 amino acids. The germline V and J ends were trimmed by 3 bases and 0 bases, with 12 bases remaining between them. CDR3 DNA: TGTGCCAGCAGTTTTTTAGGAACATCCTCTGGAAACACCATATATTTT. Its protein product is CASSFLGTSSGNTIYF.

Ten or more counts support this clonotype. This chain joins TRBV7-6 and TRBJ2-3, with D perhaps matching TRBD2 (5 bases). Germline lookup yields CDR1 SGHVS and CDR2 FNYEAQ. V gave up 1 base and J gave up 5 bases, with 7 bases separating them. The length of the CDR3 is 13 residues. The CDR3 is CASSLDEGDTQYF. The CDR3 nucleotides are TGTGCCAGCAGCTTAGATGAGGGAGATACGCAGTATTTT.

The chain has TRBV12-3 or TRBV12-4 and TRBJ1-5; TRBD1 matches 7 bases. This CDR3 has 15 residues. The V segment lost 7 bases and the J segment 6 bases; nucleotides outside the gene matches: 12. CDR3 in DNA: TGTGCCAGCACAAAGAGGGGGCTGGGGAGTCAGCCCCAGCATTTT. Translated: CASTKRGLGSQPQHF.

The rearrangement joins TRBV10-3 to TRBJ2-3, with 14 bases matching TRBD2. Trimming at V came to 6 bases and at J to 5 bases, leaving 7 bases not matched to a gene. Germline V gene lookup returns CDR1 ENHRY and CDR2 SYGVKD. The CDR3 loop spans 16 amino acids. Written as DNA, the CDR3 is TGTGCCATCAGCCCCGGGACTAGCGGGAGTCTAGATACGCAGTATTTT. Amino acids: CAISPGTSGSLDTQYF.

This clonotype was picked up many times. This sequence joins TRBV5-5 and TRBJ2-7, with D perhaps TRBD2 (6 bases). The CDR3 is 14 amino acids. Trimming left V 6 bases short and J 1 base short, with 14 bases between. Germline V gene sequence: CDR1 SGHKS, CDR2 YYEKEE (reference sequence). CDR3 protein: CASIFRESSYEQYF. As DNA, the CDR3 is TGTGCCAGCATCTTCCGGGAGTCTTCCTACGAGCAGTACTTC.

This clonotype showed up just a few times. The chain employs TRBV28 and TRBJ1-5, with D maybe TRBD1 (5 bases). Trimming took off 3 bases at V and 2 bases at J, with 11 bases between the two ends. Germline V gene sequence: CDR1 MDHEN, CDR2 SYDVKM. This CDR3 spans 15 amino acids. The CDR3 loop is CASSFPGGGNQPQHF. CDR3 coding DNA: TGTGCCAGCAGTTTCCCGGGAGGGGGCAATCAGCCCCAGCATTTT.

This chain joins TRBV5-5 and TRBJ2-7; D may be TRBD1 (5 bases). The V gene's germline CDR1 is SGHKS and CDR2 YYEKEE (reference sequence). There are 14 residues in the CDR3. Trimming left V 4 bases short and J 3 bases short, with 14 bases between. The CDR3 is CASSIAGMDYEQYF. The DNA of the CDR3 is TGTGCCAGCAGCATCGCAGGGATGGACTACGAGCAGTACTTC. Drawing the rest from reference TRBV5-5 and TRBJ2-7, the complete variable domain is DAGVTQSPTHLIKTRGQQVTLRCSPISGHKSVSWYQQVLGQGPQFIFQYYEKEERGRGNFPDRFSARQFPNYSSELNVNALLLGDSALYLCASSIAGMDYEQYFGPGTRLTVT.